Listed below are T cell receptor beta chains from one sample, sequenced in a study of blood T cell repertoires in COVID-19. Clones were sequenced by immunoSEQ multiplex PCR, and TCRdb holds only the in-frame ones, with some missing. Found here are tens of thousands of clones, about four fifths of them singletons; the top ten hold around 3.4%. What was sequenced was peripheral blood. The receptors were gathered from a woman of 80 years or more with acute or convalescent COVID-19. CDR3s include the opening cysteine and the closing phenylalanine or tryptophan. Fields, in order: clone size, V gene, D gene, J gene, CDR3 DNA, CDR3 protein. D genes are given only for firm matches. Size tells how often a clone was seen (once, few, many) or the class of an expanded clone, and some rows leave it out.

size: .; V: TRBV18; D: .; J: TRBJ2-3; DNA: TGTGCCAGCTCACCCCTGTCCGGAGGCGCAGATACGCAGTATTTT; CDR3: CASSPLSGGADTQYF
size: .; V: TRBV9; D: TRBD2; J: TRBJ2-2; DNA: TGTGCCAGCAGAGGAGGCGGGGGGCCCACCGGGGAGCTGTTTTTT; CDR3: CASRGGGGPTGELFF
size: .; V: TRBV5-1; D: TRBD2; J: TRBJ2-7; DNA: TGCGCCAGCAGCTTGGCTGGCGGGAGGTCCCACGAGCAGTACTTC; CDR3: CASSLAGGRSHEQYF
size: .; V: TRBV19; D: TRBD2; J: TRBJ2-7; DNA: TGTGCCAGTAGTCCTCTAGCGGGAGGGCCTTCCTACGAGCAGTACTTC; CDR3: CASSPLAGGPSYEQYF
size: .; V: TRBV19; D: .; J: TRBJ2-3; DNA: TGTGCCAGTAGTATAGAGTACACAGATACGCAGTATTTT; CDR3: CASSIEYTDTQYF
size: few; V: TRBV4-1; D: .; J: TRBJ1-5; DNA: TGCGCCAGCAGCTTTGAAGACATTAGTAGCAATCAGCCCCAGCATTTT; CDR3: CASSFEDISSNQPQHF
size: .; V: TRBV7-6; D: TRBD2; J: TRBJ2-1; DNA: TGTGCCAGCAGCCCGGGGAGGGCGGGAGAGCAGTTCTTC; CDR3: CASSPGRAGEQFF
size: .; V: TRBV7-9; D: .; J: TRBJ1-4; DNA: TGTGCCAGCAGCCGGGAGGTGGGTGGCGAAAAACTGTTTTTT; CDR3: CASSREVGGEKLFF
size: .; V: TRBV18; D: .; J: TRBJ2-7; DNA: TGTGCCAGCTCACCGCAACAGGGTCAAGGCGAGCAGTACTTC; CDR3: CASSPQQGQGEQYF
size: .; V: TRBV3-1/TRBV3-2; D: .; J: TRBJ2-5; DNA: TGTGCCAGCAGCCCCCATGGGGCACAGACCCAGTACTTC; CDR3: CASSPHGAQTQYF
size: .; V: TRBV10-3; D: .; J: TRBJ1-1; DNA: TGTGCCATCAGATTGACACTGAACACTGAAGCTTTCTTT; CDR3: CAIRLTLNTEAFF
size: .; V: TRBV29-1; D: .; J: TRBJ2-1; DNA: TGCAGCGTCCACTCGGGCTCCTACAATGAGCAGTTCTTC; CDR3: CSVHSGSYNEQFF
size: .; V: TRBV5-1; D: .; J: TRBJ2-5; DNA: TGCGCCAGCAGCACCCGGGACACCGAAGAGACCCAGTACTTC; CDR3: CASSTRDTEETQYF
size: .; V: TRBV30; D: TRBD2; J: TRBJ2-1; DNA: TGTGCCTGGAGTGGTCATGGCGGGAGGTTAAATGAGCAGTTCTTC; CDR3: CAWSGHGGRLNEQFF
size: .; V: TRBV6-2/TRBV6-3; D: .; J: TRBJ2-6; DNA: TGTGCCAGCAGTTTCGACACTAGATCCTCGAGCGGGGCCAACGTCCTGACTTTC; CDR3: CASSFDTRSSSGANVLTF